These 12 T cell receptor beta chains were all obtained from the same sample, sequenced in a study of shared clonotypes between healthy human individuals. The assay was immunoSEQ multiplex PCR, and TCRdb's table has in-frame clones only and misses some. Altogether 2 million to 2.5 million clones are present, roughly 95% being singletons, with the ten largest covering roughly 0.13%. Source material: naive CD4+ T cells sorted from blood. Subset noted: CD45RA+ positively selected. These receptor sequences come from a man aged 18 to 29 in good health.

V gene TRBV11-3 combines with J gene TRBJ1-2; D is perhaps TRBD1 (6 bases). Germline-derived CDR1 and CDR2 are SGHNT and YENEEA. The CDR3 extends over 15 amino acids. Trimming pared 3 bases from V and 4 bases from J, leaving 15 bases between. The CDR3 sequence is CASSLGAGAIYGYTF. CDR3 nucleotide sequence: TGTGCCAGCAGCTTGGGGGCAGGGGCAATCTATGGCTACACCTTC.

This chain uses TRBV28 with TRBJ1-1; D may be TRBD1 (5 bases). The CDR3 has 15 residues. CDR1 is MDHEN and CDR2 is SYDVKM in the germline V gene. The V gene lost 10 bases and the J gene lost 2 bases, with 20 bases spanning the gap. CDR3 bases: TGTGCCACCCTTCCCAGGAAGGGGATAAACACTGAAGCTTTCTTT. Translation: CATLPRKGINTEAFF.

The chain has TRBV30 and TRBJ2-1; D gene ambiguous. The germline V and J ends were trimmed by 0 bases and 7 bases, with 10 bases remaining between them. The CDR3 length is 13 residues. The germline V gene has CDR1 GTSNPN and CDR2 SVGIG (reference sequence). CDR3 sequence (DNA): TGTGCCTGGAGTGTAGATCGGGTGAATGAGCAGTTCTTC. Protein product: CAWSVDRVNEQFF. The full variable domain, its missing parts supplied by reference TRBV30 and TRBJ2-1, is SQTIHQWPATLVQPVGSPLSLECTVEGTSNPNLYWYRQAAGRGLQLLFYSVGIGQISSEVPQNLSASRPQDRQFILSSKKLLLSDSGFYLCAWSVDRVNEQFFGPGTRLTVL.

Note on this clone: The sample holds other DNA sequences that translate to the same CDR3. This chain links TRBV30 with TRBJ2-1; D is ambiguous. The V gene lost 3 bases and the J gene lost 8 bases, with 8 bases spanning the gap. CDR3 length equals 11 residues. Per the germline V gene, CDR1 is GTSNPN and CDR2 is SVGIG (reference sequence). The CDR3 sequence: CAWSRVDEQFF. CDR3 nucleotides: TGTGCCTGGAGCCGTGTGGATGAGCAGTTCTTC. The full variable domain, with the rest looked up from reference TRBV30 and TRBJ2-1, is SQTIHQWPATLVQPVGSPLSLECTVEGTSNPNLYWYRQAAGRGLQLLFYSVGIGQISSEVPQNLSASRPQDRQFILSSKKLLLSDSGFYLCAWSRVDEQFFGPGTRLTVL.

The chain joins TRBV6-6 to TRBJ2-5; D perhaps matches TRBD1 (5 bases). The J call may be mistaken, given a closer DNA end match to TRBJ2-7. This CDR3 has 13 amino acids. CDR1 and CDR2 (germline): MNHNY, SVGAGI (reference sequence). The CDR3 loop is CASSYSQGYEQYF. CDR3 DNA sequence: TGTGCCAGCAGTTATTCGCAGGGTTACGAGCAGTACTTC.

The gene calls are TRBV6-1 and TRBJ1-2, with 7 nucleotides matching TRBD1. Losses at the gene ends were 1 base for V and 7 bases for J; bases not matched to a gene: 12. The CDR3 covers 16 residues. CDR1 and CDR2 from the germline V gene are MNHNS and SASEGT. CDR3 amino acids: CASSEETTGRVTGYTF. CDR3 sequence (DNA): TGTGCCAGCAGTGAAGAGACGACAGGGAGAGTTACTGGCTACACCTTC.

The V gene is TRBV6-6, the J gene TRBJ2-3; TRBD1 is a possible D gene (5 bases). Per the germline V gene, CDR1 is MNHNY and CDR2 is SVGAGI (reference sequence). Trimming left V 6 bases short and J 2 bases short, with 9 bases between. This CDR3 comprises 13 residues. The CDR3 bases are TGTGCCAGCAGAAGCAGGGCCACAGATACGCAGTATTTT. It encodes CASRSRATDTQYF.

The genes are TRBV7-9 and TRBJ2-7, with D unresolved. The length of the CDR3 is 15 residues. Trimming cost V 1 base and J 0 bases, with 10 bases left between them. CDR1 and CDR2 (germline): SEHNR, FQNEAQ (reference sequence). CDR3 bases: TGTGCCAGCAGCTTAGTTCCGCAGAGCTCCTACGAGCAGTACTTC. It codes for CASSLVPQSSYEQYF.

This chain connects TRBV19 to TRBJ2-1; no clear D. Trimming took 4 bases from V and 8 from J, leaving 9 bases between them. The CDR3 totals 12 residues. Germline assignment: CDR1 LNHDA and CDR2 SQIVND (reference sequence). CDR3 sequence (DNA): TGTGCCAGTAGTAATGAGTGGTATGAGCAGTTCTTC. Amino acid sequence: CASSNEWYEQFF.

J is TRBJ1-1 and V is TRBV10-3; 8 nucleotides agree with TRBD1. The CDR3 covers 14 residues. The germline gives CDR1 ENHRY, CDR2 SYGVKD. The V and J ends lost 1 base and 7 bases, in that order; junction bases with no gene match: 5. CDR3 sequence: CAISEYQGASEAFF. DNA of the CDR3: TGTGCCATCAGTGAGTACCAGGGGGCGAGTGAAGCTTTCTTT.

The rearrangement uses TRBV6-1 and TRBJ1-6; D is unclear. Trimming pared 8 bases from V and 1 base from J, leaving 12 bases between. The V gene's germline CDR1 is MNHNS and CDR2 SASEGT. This CDR3 is built from 15 residues. Here the CDR3 reads CASGRESSYNSPLHF. CDR3 nucleotides: TGTGCCAGCGGGAGGGAGTCGTCCTATAATTCACCCCTCCACTTT.

The chain is built from TRBV6-1 and TRBJ2-1; 7 nucleotides line up with TRBD1. CDR3 length: 15 residues. Trimming at V came to 0 bases and at J to 4 bases, leaving 3 bases not matched to a gene. The germline gives CDR1 MNHNS, CDR2 SASEGT. The CDR3 region is CASSEAGQPYNEQFF. The DNA of the CDR3 is TGTGCCAGCAGTGAAGCGGGACAGCCGTACAATGAGCAGTTCTTC.